Listed below are T cell receptor beta chains from one sample, sequenced in a study of PD-1 blockade in classical Hodgkin lymphoma. Repertoires were generated with immunoSEQ multiplex PCR, while TCRdb's copy carries only in-frame clones and drops some. This table has more than 20,000 clones, 70% to 80% appearing once. The starting material was CD4+ T cells from blood, obtained before the fourth cycle of nivolumab. All receptors derive from a human donor with classical Hodgkin lymphoma. The CDR3 runs from the conserved cysteine through the conserved F or W. A D gene is named only where the DNA matches it firmly. Size tells how often a clone was seen (once, few, many) or the class of an expanded clone, and some rows leave it out.

J,size,length,D,V,CDR3,DNA
TRBJ2-5,-,16,-,TRBV7-9,CASSLAIGQSAETQYF,TGTGCCAGCAGCTTAGCGATCGGACAGAGTGCGGAGACCCAGTACTTC
TRBJ1-1,few,14,TRBD1,TRBV6-5,CASSRQGWNTEAFF,TGTGCCAGCAGCCGACAGGGGTGGAACACTGAAGCTTTCTTT
TRBJ2-7,-,13,-,TRBV7-2,CASSSLNSYEQYF,TGTGCCAGCAGCTCTTTAAATTCCTACGAGCAGTACTTC
TRBJ2-1,-,14,-,TRBV19,CASNRGFSVNEQFF,TGTGCCAGTAACCGGGGGTTTTCTGTGAATGAGCAGTTCTTC
TRBJ2-5,-,17,TRBD2,TRBV7-9,CASSLGTSGGPQETQYF,TGTGCCAGCAGCTTAGGTACTAGCGGGGGCCCTCAAGAGACCCAGTACTTC
TRBJ2-7,few,14,-,TRBV6-1,CASSPRRRAYEQYF,TGTGCCAGCAGCCCCAGAAGAAGGGCCTACGAGCAGTACTTC
TRBJ1-6,few,15,-,TRBV18,CASSPTAGNNSPLHF,TGTGCCAGCTCACCAACCGCCGGGAATAATTCACCCCTCCACTTT
TRBJ2-5,-,15,TRBD1,TRBV7-9,CASSLAGTGGSTQYF,TGTGCCAGCAGCTTAGCCGGGACAGGGGGCTCGACCCAGTACTTC
TRBJ2-3,-,14,-,TRBV7-2,CASGPTTGTPQPYF,TGTGCCAGCGGCCCGACTACTGGCACTCCCCAACCGTATTTT
TRBJ2-1,-,15,TRBD2,TRBV14,CASSRLSGVNNEQFF,TGTGCCAGCAGCCGACTTAGCGGGGTAAACAATGAGCAGTTCTTC
TRBJ2-2,-,15,-,TRBV6-5,CASSYNRQGPGELFF,TGTGCCAGCAGTTATAATAGGCAGGGTCCCGGGGAGCTGTTTTTT
TRBJ2-1,-,11,-,TRBV20-1,CSALPTPQQFF,TGCAGTGCCCTTCCGACTCCCCAGCAGTTCTTC
TRBJ2-7,-,15,-,TRBV11-2,CASRGGGTANYEQYF,TGTGCCAGCAGGGGGGGTGGGACAGCAAACTACGAGCAGTACTTC
TRBJ1-3,-,16,-,TRBV11-2,CASSFTQSTSGNTIYF,TGTGCCAGCAGCTTTACACAGTCGACTTCTGGAAACACCATATATTTT
TRBJ2-3,-,13,-,TRBV7-9,CASRLGPGGGQYF,TGTGCCAGCAGACTCGGACCCGGGGGTGGGCAGTATTTT
TRBJ2-3,-,18,TRBD2,TRBV28,CASSFTSGGGLSTDTQYF,TGTGCCAGCAGTTTCACCTCGGGCGGGGGACTTTCCACAGATACGCAGTATTTT
TRBJ1-2,-,14,TRBD1,TRBV28,CASSPPGTVYGYTF,TGTGCCAGCAGTCCCCCCGGGACAGTCTATGGCTACACCTTC
TRBJ1-5,-,18,TRBD1,TRBV27,CASSFRRQGKDSNQPQHF,TGTGCCAGCAGTTTCCGAAGACAGGGAAAGGATAGCAATCAGCCCCAGCATTTT
TRBJ2-3,few,13,-,TRBV2,CASSGQTTDTQYF,TGTGCCAGCAGTGGCCAGACCACAGATACGCAGTATTTT
TRBJ1-5,-,17,TRBD1,TRBV7-8,CASSLGPRTGKNQPQHF,TGTGCCAGCAGCTTAGGGCCCCGGACAGGGAAGAATCAGCCCCAGCATTTT
TRBJ1-3,-,15,-,TRBV6-1,CASTPGGGLGNTIYF,TGTGCCAGCACCCCGGGTGGAGGATTAGGAAACACCATATATTTT
TRBJ1-2,-,15,TRBD1,TRBV27,CASSLRTGSNTGYTF,TGTGCCAGCAGTTTGCGGACAGGTAGTAATACGGGCTACACCTTC
TRBJ1-5,few,14,TRBD1,TRBV18,CASSPSDRDQPQHF,TGTGCCAGCTCACCCTCGGACAGGGATCAGCCCCAGCATTTT
TRBJ1-2,once,12,-,TRBV6-5,CASSLSGGGYTF,TGTGCCAGCAGTCTTAGCGGGGGTGGCTACACCTTC
TRBJ1-1,-,13,TRBD1,TRBV6-5,CASNQGARTEAFF,TGTGCCAGCAACCAGGGGGCGCGAACTGAAGCTTTCTTT
TRBJ1-6,few,12,-,TRBV30,CAWRAADSPLHF,TGTGCCTGGAGGGCTGCGGATTCACCCCTCCACTTT
TRBJ1-4,-,15,TRBD1,TRBV7-2,CASSPRTGQNEKLFF,TGTGCCAGCAGCCCAAGAACGGGACAGAATGAAAAACTGTTTTTT
TRBJ1-2,-,18,-,TRBV2,CASSERGGESNTNYGYTF,TGTGCCAGCAGTGAAAGGGGGGGGGAATCCAATACTAACTATGGCTACACCTTC
TRBJ1-5,few,13,-,TRBV6-1,CASSSVGNQPQHF,TGTGCCAGCAGCTCTGTTGGCAATCAGCCCCAGCATTTT
TRBJ2-5,few,14,-,TRBV6-1,CASKVTSGSETQYF,TGTGCCAGCAAAGTAACGTCGGGGTCGGAGACCCAGTACTTC
TRBJ1-3,-,13,-,TRBV5-8,CASSLSSGNTIYF,TGTGCCAGCAGCTTGAGCTCTGGAAACACCATATATTTT
TRBJ2-7,-,16,TRBD1,TRBV5-1,CASSSPYRGENYEQYF,TGCGCCAGCAGCTCCCCCTACAGGGGGGAGAACTACGAGCAGTACTTC
TRBJ2-3,-,13,-,TRBV7-2,CASSPQYTDTQYF,TGTGCCAGCAGCCCTCAGTACACAGATACGCAGTATTTT
TRBJ2-1,-,14,-,TRBV18,CASSRGNPGNEQFF,TGTGCCAGCTCCAGGGGCAACCCTGGGAATGAGCAGTTCTTC
TRBJ2-5,-,14,-,TRBV19,CASSMVGGQETQYF,TGTGCCAGTAGTATGGTAGGGGGCCAAGAGACCCAGTACTTC
TRBJ1-1,-,14,-,TRBV6-1,CASSERGSFTEAFF,TGTGCCAGCAGTGAAAGGGGCAGTTTCACTGAAGCTTTCTTT
TRBJ1-1,few,12,-,TRBV11-1,CASSLRNTEAFF,TGTGCCAGCAGCTTACGAAACACTGAAGCTTTCTTT
TRBJ2-2,-,16,TRBD2,TRBV5-1,CASSLFTSGGAGELFF,TGCGCCAGCAGCTTGTTTACTAGCGGGGGAGCCGGGGAGCTGTTTTTT
TRBJ1-2,-,12,-,TRBV29-1,CSVGLADYGYTF,TGCAGCGTTGGTTTGGCAGACTATGGCTACACCTTC
TRBJ2-3,few,17,TRBD2,TRBV28,CASSSDLGLADTDTQYF,TGTGCCAGCAGTTCAGACTTAGGACTAGCGGACACAGATACGCAGTATTTT
TRBJ2-7,-,14,TRBD1,TRBV27,CASSFQGPGGEQYF,TGTGCCAGCAGTTTTCAGGGACCAGGGGGCGAGCAGTACTTC
TRBJ2-5,-,21,TRBD2,TRBV10-3,CAISGARGWTSGEHLQETQYF,TGTGCCATCAGTGGTGCGAGGGGCTGGACTAGCGGGGAGCACCTCCAAGAGACCCAGTACTTC
TRBJ2-7,-,13,-,TRBV7-8,CASSLAVNYEQYF,TGTGCCAGCAGCTTAGCCGTAAACTACGAGCAGTACTTC
TRBJ1-2,-,16,-,TRBV4-3,CASSQARLLPSDGYTF,TGCGCCAGCAGCCAAGCCCGGCTCCTGCCGTCGGATGGCTACACCTTC
TRBJ2-7,-,15,TRBD1,TRBV16,CASSLIGGQGGEQYF,TGTGCCAGCAGCCTCATCGGGGGACAGGGGGGCGAGCAGTACTTC
TRBJ2-1,-,11,-,TRBV5-6,CASSYFDEQFF,TGTGCCAGCAGCTATTTCGATGAGCAGTTCTTC
TRBJ1-2,-,15,-,TRBV7-2,CASSLAGGKNYGYTF,TGTGCCAGCAGCTTAGCTGGGGGCAAGAACTATGGCTACACCTTC
TRBJ1-6,-,16,-,TRBV18,CASSTTGRGYNSPLHF,TGTGCCAGCTCAACGACGGGCAGGGGTTATAATTCACCCCTCCACTTT
TRBJ2-5,-,16,TRBD1,TRBV5-1,CASSSGQGSHGETQYF,TGCGCCAGCAGCTCGGGACAGGGGTCCCACGGGGAGACCCAGTACTTC
TRBJ2-3,-,18,TRBD2,TRBV7-2,CASSLVARGDTSTDTQYF,TGTGCCAGCAGCTTAGTTGCGCGGGGGGACACTAGCACAGATACGCAGTATTTT
TRBJ2-3,once,17,TRBD2,TRBV19,CASSIVSGGLAQDTQYF,TGTGCCAGTAGTATAGTAAGTGGCGGACTAGCCCAAGATACGCAGTATTTT
TRBJ1-2,-,13,-,TRBV19,CASRVGKRYGYTF,TGTGCCAGTAGGGTCGGGAAGAGGTATGGCTACACCTTC
TRBJ1-2,once,14,TRBD1,TRBV5-4,CASSKGQAGYGYTF,TGTGCCAGCAGCAAAGGACAGGCAGGGTACGGCTACACCTTC
TRBJ2-1,-,13,TRBD1,TRBV19,CASSRDRDNEQFF,TGTGCCAGTAGTCGGGACAGGGACAATGAGCAGTTCTTC
TRBJ2-5,-,14,-,TRBV7-2,CASSGRRLQETQYF,TGTGCCAGCAGCGGAAGACGGTTGCAAGAGACCCAGTACTTC
TRBJ1-6,-,17,-,TRBV4-3,CASSQNTDDLYNSPLHF,TGCGCCAGCAGCCAGAATACAGATGACTTATATAATTCACCCCTCCACTTT
TRBJ1-2,-,15,TRBD1,TRBV2,CASSGPGQGNYGYTF,TGTGCCAGCAGCGGCCCCGGACAGGGGAACTATGGCTACACCTTC
TRBJ1-1,-,17,-,TRBV7-9,CANSLGVKGRENTEAFF,TGTGCCAACAGCTTAGGGGTTAAGGGCAGGGAGAACACTGAAGCTTTCTTT
TRBJ2-6,few,15,-,TRBV7-8,CASSFGSGGANVLTF,TGTGCCAGCAGCTTCGGTTCTGGTGGGGCCAACGTCCTGACTTTC